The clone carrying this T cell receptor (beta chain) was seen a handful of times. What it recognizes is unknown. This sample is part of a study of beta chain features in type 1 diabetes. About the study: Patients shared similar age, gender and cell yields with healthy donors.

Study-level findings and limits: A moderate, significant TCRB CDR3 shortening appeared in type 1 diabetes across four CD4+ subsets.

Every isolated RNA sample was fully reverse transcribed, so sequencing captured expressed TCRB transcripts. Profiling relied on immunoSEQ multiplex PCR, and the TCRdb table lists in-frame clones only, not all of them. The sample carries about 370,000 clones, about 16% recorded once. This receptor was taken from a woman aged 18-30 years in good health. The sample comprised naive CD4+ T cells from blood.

This CDR3 reads CASSRSSGSGTDTQYF. In DNA form, the CDR3 reads TGTGCCAGCTCACGTTCTAGCGGGAGCGGCACAGATACGCAGTATTTT. This chain connects TRBV18 to TRBJ2-3; 10 nucleotides agree with TRBD2. The junction had 5 bases not matched to a gene; V was cut back by 4 bases and J by 1 base. The CDR3 spans 16 residues. Germline lookup yields CDR1 KGHSH and CDR2 LQKENI.